These 8 T cell receptor beta chains were sequenced from one sample in a study of PD-1 blockade in mismatch repair-deficient tumors. Sequencing used immunoSEQ multiplex PCR; TCRdb keeps in-frame clones, though not all of them. The sample lists 100,000 or so clones, 70% to 85% seen once, with 6.3% in the top ten. This specimen consisted of peripheral blood, obtained less than 37 weeks after starting pembrolizumab. Receptor source: an adult with mismatch repair-deficient cancer.

The chain joins TRBV5-4 to TRBJ2-5; D perhaps matches TRBD1 (6 bases). The length of the CDR3 is 16 residues. Germline-derived CDR1 and CDR2 are SGHNT and YYREEE (reference sequence). The ends were cut back, 1 base at V and 5 bases at J, with 18 bases in the middle. CDR3 DNA sequence: TGTGCCAGCAGCTTGTTCTTCCGGACTCAGGGGGAGACCCAGTACTTC. This codes for CASSLFFRTQGETQYF.

V is TRBV30 and J is TRBJ2-3; D not certain. Deletions cut 5 bases from V and 0 bases from J, with 9 bases between. The CDR3 spans 13 residues. Germline V gene sequence: CDR1 GTSNPN, CDR2 SVGIG (reference sequence). The CDR3 region is CAWGLSSTDTQYF. CDR3 nucleotide sequence: TGTGCCTGGGGGCTATCTAGCACAGATACGCAGTATTTT.

J is TRBJ2-7 and V is TRBV15; no clear D. This CDR3 has 14 residues. Trimming shortened V by 0 bases and J by 2 bases, and 8 bases separated the two germline ends. Looked up from germline, CDR1 is LNHNV and CDR2 is YYDKDF (reference sequence). The CDR3 loop is CATSRDRWPYEQYF. Written as DNA, the CDR3 is TGTGCCACCAGCAGAGATCGGTGGCCCTACGAGCAGTACTTC.

The CDR3 loop is CASSLSGGLKEQYF. The CDR3 DNA reads TGTGCCAGCAGTTTGAGCGGGGGGCTAAAAGAGCAGTACTTC. The chain carries TRBV27 and TRBJ2-7; 9 bases match TRBD2. V gave up 3 bases and J gave up 7 bases; unmatched junction bases: 7. This CDR3 has 14 residues. Germline V gene sequence: CDR1 MNHEY, CDR2 SMNVEV (reference sequence).

This rearrangement joins TRBV28 to TRBJ1-1, with 9 positions matching TRBD1. Germline values: CDR1 MDHEN, CDR2 SYDVKM. CDR3 length: 17 residues. The J segment lost 1 base and the V segment lost 3 bases, leaving 9 bases of the junction unmatched. DNA of the CDR3: TGTGCCAGCAGTTTCCTAGTCCGGGACAGGGCGAACACTGAAGCTTTCTTT. This codes for CASSFLVRDRANTEAFF. The entire variable domain, with the rest obtained from reference TRBV28 and TRBJ1-1, is as follows: DVKVTQSSRYLVKRTGEKVFLECVQDMDHENMFWYRQDPGLGLRLIYFSYDVKMKEKGDIPEGYSVSREKKERFSLILESASTNQTSMYLCASSFLVRDRANTEAFFGQGTRLTVV.

The CDR3 DNA is TGCGCCAGCAGCTTGGTGGGGGCTGGGGCCAACGTCCTGACTTTC. Residues: CASSLVGAGANVLTF. V and J are TRBV5-1 and TRBJ2-6; TRBD1 or TRBD2 may be the D gene (5 bases each). The germline gives CDR1 SGHRS, CDR2 YFSETQ. Trimming took off 0 bases at V and 2 bases at J, with 6 bases between the two ends. The length of the CDR3 is 15 residues.

The chain has TRBV5-4 and TRBJ1-2; D not certain. The CDR3 is 13 amino acids. Trimming took off 2 bases at V and 4 bases at J, with 9 bases between the two ends. Germline V gene sequence: CDR1 SGHNT, CDR2 YYREEE (reference sequence). CDR3 sequence: CASSFRRPYGYTF. Here the CDR3 DNA reads TGTGCCAGCAGCTTTCGCCGTCCCTATGGCTACACCTTC.

This clone was seen just once. CDR3 amino acids: CASSSFRQEYGYTF. In nucleotides, the CDR3 is TGTGCCAGCAGCTCCTTTAGACAGGAATATGGCTACACCTTC. The rearrangement joins TRBV11-3 to TRBJ1-2; tentatively, D is TRBD1 (6 bases). In germline, CDR1 is SGHNT, CDR2 YENEEA. V was pared by 4 bases and J by 5 bases, with 14 bases between. The CDR3 extends over 14 amino acids.